These 5 T cell receptor beta chains share one sample of origin, sequenced in a study of blood T cell repertoires in COVID-19. TCRdb keeps only in-frame clones here, not all; method: immunoSEQ multiplex PCR. The sample has more than 250,000 clones; about 90% are singletons. The sequenced sample was peripheral blood. The receptors originated from a man between 18 and 29 years old who had recovered from COVID-19.

V and J are TRBV29-1 and TRBJ2-7, with TRBD1 identical over 8 bases. The CDR3 runs 15 residues. Germline CDR1 reads SQVTM; CDR2 reads ANQGSEA. J lost 9 bases, V lost 1 base, and 14 bases had no gene match. The CDR3 sequence: CSVEADRGLYGGQYF. In nucleotides, the CDR3 is TGCAGCGTTGAAGCCGACAGGGGTCTTTATGGGGGGCAGTACTTC.

The genes are TRBV7-6 and TRBJ1-1, with TRBD1 matching over 8 bases. CDR1 and CDR2 from the germline V gene are SGHVS and FNYEAQ. This CDR3 comprises 16 residues. Trimming took 5 bases from V and 2 from J; bases not matched to a gene: 10. This chain's CDR3 is CASSPWGQADNTEAFF. Here the CDR3 DNA reads TGTGCCAGCAGCCCCTGGGGACAGGCGGATAACACTGAAGCTTTCTTT.

In the case of this clone: The same CDR3 also results from other DNA sequences found in this sample. The chain uses TRBV19 and TRBJ2-7; 7 nucleotides line up with TRBD1. Germline V gene lookup returns CDR1 LNHDA and CDR2 SQIVND (reference sequence). The CDR3 is 14 amino acids. Trimming cost V 6 bases and J 1 base; bases outside gene matches: 6. The CDR3 region is CASSIDRASYEQYF. In nucleotides, the CDR3 is TGTGCCAGTAGCATTGACAGGGCATCCTACGAGCAGTACTTC.

The genes are TRBV2 and TRBJ2-6, with a weak D call TRBD1 (5 bases). CDR3 size: 15 residues. The ends were cut back, 7 bases at V and 11 bases at J, with 21 bases in the middle. Germline-derived CDR1 and CDR2 are SNHLY and FYNNEI. The CDR3 reads CASKGEGLKIDVLTF. The CDR3 DNA sequence: TGTGCCAGCAAAGGGGAAGGGCTAAAGATAGACGTCCTGACTTTC. The full variable domain, with the rest looked up from reference TRBV2 and TRBJ2-6, is EPEVTQTPSHQVTQMGQEVILRCVPISNHLYFYWYRQILGQKVEFLVSFYNNEISEKSEIFDDQFSVERPDGSNFTLKIRSTKLEDSAMYFCASKGEGLKIDVLTFGAGSRLTVL.

The chain uses TRBV7-2 and TRBJ1-2, with D possibly matching TRBD1 (5 bases). Germline CDR1 SGHTA, CDR2 FQGNSA. Trimming took 6 bases from V and 2 from J, leaving 10 bases between them. The CDR3 is 13 amino acids. CDR3 sequence (DNA): TGTGCCAGCAGACCCGACAGCAACTATGGCTACACCTTC. Its protein is CASRPDSNYGYTF. Full variable domain (outside the CDR3, taken from reference TRBV7-2 and TRBJ1-2): GAGVSQSPSNKVTEKGKDVELRCDPISGHTALYWYRQSLGQGLEFLIYFQGNSAPDKSGLPSDRFSAERTGGSVSTLTIQRTQQEDSAVYLCASRPDSNYGYTFGSGTRLTVV.